The entry below describes one TCR beta chain. These data belong to a study of blood T cell repertoires in COVID-19. Across the whole study: Nucleic acid was either cDNA or gDNA, and it came from T cells, B-cell-depleted T cells, or PBMCs.

V was clipped by 1 base and J by 3 bases, with 13 bases between them. CDR3 size: 16 residues. Germline loops: CDR1 LNHNV, CDR2 YYDKDF (reference sequence). The assay was immunoSEQ multiplex PCR, and TCRdb's table has in-frame clones only and misses some. The table shows 250,000 to 300,000 clones, with 89% occurring only once. The chain joins TRBV15 to TRBJ1-5; maybe TRBD1 (5 bases). The sequencing input was peripheral blood. This receptor was identified in a man aged 45-60 years with acute or convalescent COVID-19. The CDR3: CATSRGLDSLNQPQHF. CDR3 bases: TGTGCCACCAGCAGAGGACTAGACAGTCTCAATCAGCCCCAGCATTTT.